The rows below give T cell receptor beta chains drawn from one sample of a study of chemoradiotherapy in HPV16-positive cancers. The assay was immunoSEQ multiplex PCR, and TCRdb's table has in-frame clones only and misses some. The sample has some 70,000 clones, 88% seen once; the top ten hold around 4.4%. The material was blood, obtained from a patient who underwent chemoradiotherapy. The receptor set was obtained from a human donor with HPV-associated anogenital cancer. Each CDR3 is given with its conserved first and last residue. Each record gives: J gene, D gene, V gene, clone size, CDR3 DNA, CDR3 protein. A D gene is named only where the DNA matches it firmly. Clone size, where shown, is once, few, many, or a class for clones that have expanded.

TRBJ1-2 | . | TRBV18 | few | TGTGCCAGCTCGGTCGCGGAGGACTATGGCTACACCTTC | CASSVAEDYGYTF
TRBJ1-1 | . | TRBV28 | . | TGTGCCAGCAGTTATAAGACCACGCCGTGGGGCGGTTCGAACACTGAAGCTTTCTTT | CASSYKTTPWGGSNTEAFF
TRBJ2-7 | TRBD1 | TRBV4-1 | once | TGCGCCAGCAGCCAAGATCCAGGGGGCTTGGGGGAGCAGTACTTC | CASSQDPGGLGEQYF
TRBJ1-2 | . | TRBV4-2 | . | TGTGCCAGCAGCCAAGATCAAGGACAGTTGATCTATGGCTACACCTTC | CASSQDQGQLIYGYTF
TRBJ1-2 | . | TRBV15 | . | TGTGCCACCAGCAGAGATGGGGCAGGACCGACGGAGGCCTATGGCTACACCTTC | CATSRDGAGPTEAYGYTF
TRBJ1-2 | . | TRBV7-9 | . | TGTGCCAGCAGTGGCGGGCCACGCTCCGGCTACACCTTC | CASSGGPRSGYTF
TRBJ1-1 | TRBD1 | TRBV9 | . | TGTGCCAGCAGCGTAGTTCCCGGACAGGGGACTGAAGCTTTCTTT | CASSVVPGQGTEAFF
TRBJ2-3 | . | TRBV30 | . | TGTGCCTGGAGTGTGAAGGGTACAGATACGCAGTATTTT | CAWSVKGTDTQYF
TRBJ2-1 | TRBD2 | TRBV15 | . | TGTGCCACCAGCAGAGACTACTCCGGGACTAGCGGAACCTACAATGAGCAGTTCTTC | CATSRDYSGTSGTYNEQFF
TRBJ2-7 | . | TRBV28 | . | TGTGCCAGCAGTTCGGCGAGGACTTTAGTGAACGAGCAGTACTTC | CASSSARTLVNEQYF
TRBJ2-7 | . | TRBV10-1 | . | TGCGCCATCAGACCTACGCTGCAGTACTTC | CAIRPTLQYF
TRBJ2-1 | TRBD1 | TRBV11-2 | once | TGTGCCAGCAGCTTAGTCGGACAGGGATACAATGAGCAGTTCTTC | CASSLVGQGYNEQFF
TRBJ1-2 | . | TRBV5-6 | . | TGTGCCAGCAGGCGCCAGGGCCTCCTCTATGGCTACACCTTC | CASRRQGLLYGYTF
TRBJ2-7 | . | TRBV6-1 | . | TGTGCCAGCAGTGAGTATACGGCTCCCTACGAGCAGTACTTC | CASSEYTAPYEQYF
TRBJ2-2 | . | TRBV9 | . | TGTGCCAGCAGCGTCCGGGCCTCAAGTGACGGGGAGCTGTTTTTT | CASSVRASSDGELFF
TRBJ2-1 | TRBD2 | TRBV12-5 | . | TGTGCTAGTGCCGCGGGACTAGCGGGCAACAATGAGCAGTTCTTC | CASAAGLAGNNEQFF
TRBJ1-6 | . | TRBV28 | few | TGTGCCAGCAGAGTAGGGAGTAATTCACCCCTCCACTTT | CASRVGSNSPLHF
TRBJ2-7 | . | TRBV10-3 | . | TGTGCCATCAGGAGGGGGGGGGAGCAGTACTTC | CAIRRGGEQYF
TRBJ1-4 | . | TRBV18 | . | TGTGCCAGCTCACTGGCAGGGAGTGCAACTAATGAAAAACTGTTTTTT | CASSLAGSATNEKLFF
TRBJ2-4 | . | TRBV28 | . | TGTGCCAGCAGTCAGCCGTCTGACATTCAGTACTTC | CASSQPSDIQYF
TRBJ2-7 | . | TRBV11-2 | . | TGTGCCAGCAGCTTATTCCAGGAGACCACCTACGAGCAGTACTTC | CASSLFQETTYEQYF
TRBJ1-2 | TRBD1 | TRBV25-1 | . | TGTGCCAGCAGCTCAGCGTTCTGGGACAGCAACTATGGCTACACCTTC | CASSSAFWDSNYGYTF
TRBJ1-1 | . | TRBV6-1 | . | TGTGCCAGCCATCGGGGGGGGGCTAACACTGAAGCTTTCTTT | CASHRGGANTEAFF
TRBJ2-3 | . | TRBV7-9 | . | TGTGCCAGCAGCTCCGGGTCAAAGACAGATACGCAGTATTTT | CASSSGSKTDTQYF
TRBJ2-5 | . | TRBV7-6 | . | TGTGCCAGCAGCTCGTCTCCAGCCCAGTACTTC | CASSSSPAQYF
TRBJ2-5 | . | TRBV5-6 | . | TGTGCCAGCAGCTTGGCGGCTAGTCAAGAGACCCAGTACTTC | CASSLAASQETQYF
TRBJ2-1 | TRBD2 | TRBV6-1 | . | TGTGCCAGCAGTGAACGGGCCCAAATTCGGGCTAGCGGGAGCCGGGATGAGCAGTTCTTC | CASSERAQIRASGSRDEQFF
TRBJ2-3 | TRBD2 | TRBV19 | . | TGTGCCACCTTGACTAGCGGGGGGACAGCAGATACGCAGTATTTT | CATLTSGGTADTQYF
TRBJ2-7 | . | TRBV15 | . | TGTGCCACCAGCAGAGAGAGCTCCTACGAGCAGTACTTC | CATSRESSYEQYF
TRBJ2-7 | . | TRBV6-5 | . | TGTGCCAGCACCGGGGGAATCTCCTACGAGCAGTACTTC | CASTGGISYEQYF
TRBJ2-7 | TRBD1 | TRBV5-1 | . | TGCGCCAGCAGGGGGACAGGCTGGACCTACGAGCAGTACTTC | CASRGTGWTYEQYF
TRBJ1-1 | TRBD1 | TRBV5-1 | once | TGCGCCAGCAGCTTGGCAGGGGGCAGAACTGAAGCTTTCTTT | CASSLAGGRTEAFF
TRBJ2-5 | TRBD2 | TRBV5-4 | . | TGTGCCAGCAGCTCAACACCGGGACTAGCGGGGGGCAAGGAGACCCAGTACTTC | CASSSTPGLAGGKETQYF
TRBJ1-3 | . | TRBV19 | few | TGTGCCAGTAGTCTCCCAGTTCGAGCGTCCTCTGGAAACACCATATATTTT | CASSLPVRASSGNTIYF
TRBJ2-1 | TRBD2 | TRBV29-1 | . | TGCAGCGTAACCGGGACTAGCGGTTTGGGGCAGTTCTTC | CSVTGTSGLGQFF
TRBJ1-2 | . | TRBV27 | once | TGTGCCAGCAGTTTAGGACAGCCCTTCTATGGCTACACCTTC | CASSLGQPFYGYTF
TRBJ2-2 | . | TRBV7-8 | . | TGTGCCAGCAGCCCACGTCCGGACACCGGGGAGCTGTTTTTT | CASSPRPDTGELFF
TRBJ2-2 | TRBD2 | TRBV6-6 | . | TGTGCCAGCAGTCCCTCTGGGGGAGGGACCGGGGAGCTGTTTTTT | CASSPSGGGTGELFF
TRBJ2-7 | TRBD2 | TRBV28 | once | TGTGCCAGCAGTCCCCGTTCCGGGACTAGCGAACCCGGCTACGAGCAGTACTTC | CASSPRSGTSEPGYEQYF
TRBJ2-5 | . | TRBV9 | . | TGTGCCAGCAGCGTTCAAGTGGGGGGGCCAGAGACCCAGTACTTC | CASSVQVGGPETQYF
TRBJ2-3 | . | TRBV7-2 | . | TGTGCCAGCAGCTTAGTTGGGGGCACAGATACGCAGTATTTT | CASSLVGGTDTQYF
TRBJ2-1 | . | TRBV5-6 | . | TGTGCCAGCAGCTTGGCCGATCTTGAGCAGTTCTTC | CASSLADLEQFF